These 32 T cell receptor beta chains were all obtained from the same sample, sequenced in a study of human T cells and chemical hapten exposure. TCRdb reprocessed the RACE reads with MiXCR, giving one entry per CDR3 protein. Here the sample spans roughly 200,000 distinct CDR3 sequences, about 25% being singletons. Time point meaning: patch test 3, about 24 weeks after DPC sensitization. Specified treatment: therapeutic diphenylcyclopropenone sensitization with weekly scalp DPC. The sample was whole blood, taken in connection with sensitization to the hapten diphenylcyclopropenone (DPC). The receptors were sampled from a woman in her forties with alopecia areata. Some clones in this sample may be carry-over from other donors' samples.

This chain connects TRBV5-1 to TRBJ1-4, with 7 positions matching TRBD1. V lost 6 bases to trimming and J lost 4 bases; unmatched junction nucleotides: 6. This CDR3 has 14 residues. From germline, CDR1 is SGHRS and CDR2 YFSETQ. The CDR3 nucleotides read TGCGCCAGCACCGGGACAGACTTTAATGAAAAACTGTTTTTT. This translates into CASTGTDFNEKLFF.

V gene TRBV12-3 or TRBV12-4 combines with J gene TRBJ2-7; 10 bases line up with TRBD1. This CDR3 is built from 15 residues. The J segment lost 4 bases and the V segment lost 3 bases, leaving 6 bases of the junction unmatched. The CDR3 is CASSFGTGVVYEQYF. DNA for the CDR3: TGTGCCAGCAGTTTTGGGACAGGGGTGGTATACGAGCAGTACTTC.

The CDR3 DNA is TGTGCCAGCAGTTTATCAGGGCCCGGACACTACGAGCAGTACTTC. Amino acid sequence: CASSLSGPGHYEQYF. The chain employs TRBV27 and TRBJ2-7, with D perhaps TRBD1 (5 bases). Germline V gene data show CDR1 as MNHEY and CDR2 as SMNVEV (reference sequence). Trimming removed 0 bases at V and 3 bases at J, with 12 bases between. This CDR3 region has 15 residues.

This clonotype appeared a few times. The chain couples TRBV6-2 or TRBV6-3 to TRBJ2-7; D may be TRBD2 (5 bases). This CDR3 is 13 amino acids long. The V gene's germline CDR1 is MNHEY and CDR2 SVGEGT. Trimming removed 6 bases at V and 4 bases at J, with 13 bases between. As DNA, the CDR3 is TGTGCCAGCAGCCGGGATGAGTCGTACGAGCAGTACTTC. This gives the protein CASSRDESYEQYF.

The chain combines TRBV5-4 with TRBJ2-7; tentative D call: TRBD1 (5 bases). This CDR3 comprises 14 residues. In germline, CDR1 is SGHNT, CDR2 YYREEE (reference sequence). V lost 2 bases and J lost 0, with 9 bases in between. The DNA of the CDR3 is TGTGCCAGCAGCTTCCAGGGCAGCTCCTACGAGCAGTACTTC. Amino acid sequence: CASSFQGSSYEQYF.

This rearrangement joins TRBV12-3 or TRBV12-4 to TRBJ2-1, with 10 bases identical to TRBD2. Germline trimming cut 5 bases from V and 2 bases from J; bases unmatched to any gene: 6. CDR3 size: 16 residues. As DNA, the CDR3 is TGTGCCAGCAGTCGCATAACTAGCGGGACCTACAATGAGCAGTTCTTC. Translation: CASSRITSGTYNEQFF.

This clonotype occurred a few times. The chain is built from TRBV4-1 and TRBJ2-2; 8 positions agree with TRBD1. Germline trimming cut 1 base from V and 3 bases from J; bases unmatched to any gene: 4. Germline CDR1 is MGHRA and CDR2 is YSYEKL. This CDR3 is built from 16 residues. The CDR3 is CASSQAQGADTGELFF. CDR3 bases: TGCGCCAGCAGCCAAGCCCAGGGGGCCGACACCGGGGAGCTGTTTTTT.

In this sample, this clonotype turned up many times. CDR3 loop: CASTLGLGGHNEQFF. Here the CDR3 DNA reads TGTGCCAGCACCCTCGGTCTAGGGGGCCACAATGAGCAGTTCTTC. The chain couples TRBV7-2 to TRBJ2-1; 7 bases agree with TRBD1. Germline V lookup: CDR1 SGHTA, CDR2 FQGNSA. With V trimmed by 7 bases and J by 5 bases, 11 bases remained unmatched. The CDR3 is made up of 15 amino acids.

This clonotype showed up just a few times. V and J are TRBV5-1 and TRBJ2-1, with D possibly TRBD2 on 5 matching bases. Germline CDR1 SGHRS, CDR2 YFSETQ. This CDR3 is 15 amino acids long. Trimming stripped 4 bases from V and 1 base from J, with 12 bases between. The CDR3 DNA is TGCGCCAGCAGCCTTACGCCGGGGTCCTACAATGAGCAGTTCTTC. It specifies CASSLTPGSYNEQFF.

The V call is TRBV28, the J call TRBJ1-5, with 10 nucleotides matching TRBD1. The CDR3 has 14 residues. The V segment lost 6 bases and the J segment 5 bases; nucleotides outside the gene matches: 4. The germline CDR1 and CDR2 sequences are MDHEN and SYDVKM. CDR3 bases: TGTGCCAGCAGCGGGACAGGGGAGTATCAGCCCCAGCATTTT. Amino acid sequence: CASSGTGEYQPQHF.

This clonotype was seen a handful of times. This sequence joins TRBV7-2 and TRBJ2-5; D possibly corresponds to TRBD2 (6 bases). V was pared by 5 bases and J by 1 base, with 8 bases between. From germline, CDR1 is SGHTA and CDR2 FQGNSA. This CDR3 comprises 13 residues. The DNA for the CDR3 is TGTGCCAGCAGCACGGGACTCCAAGAGACCCAGTACTTC. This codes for CASSTGLQETQYF. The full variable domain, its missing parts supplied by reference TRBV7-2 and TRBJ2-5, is GAGVSQSPSNKVTEKGKDVELRCDPISGHTALYWYRQSLGQGLEFLIYFQGNSAPDKSGLPSDRFSAERTGGSVSTLTIQRTQQEDSAVYLCASSTGLQETQYFGPGTRLLVL.

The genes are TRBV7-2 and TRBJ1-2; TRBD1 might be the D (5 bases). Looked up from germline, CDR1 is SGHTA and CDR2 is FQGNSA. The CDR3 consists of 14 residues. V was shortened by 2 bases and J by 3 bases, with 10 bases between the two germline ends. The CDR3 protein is CASSLFIGDYGYTF. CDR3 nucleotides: TGTGCCAGCAGCTTATTTATAGGGGACTATGGCTACACCTTC.

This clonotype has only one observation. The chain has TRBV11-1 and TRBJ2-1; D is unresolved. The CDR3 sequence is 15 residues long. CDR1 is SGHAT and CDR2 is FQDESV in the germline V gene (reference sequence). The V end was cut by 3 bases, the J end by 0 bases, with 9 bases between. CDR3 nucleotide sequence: TGTGCCAGCAGCTTCGGGCAGCACTCCTACAATGAGCAGTTCTTC. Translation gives CASSFGQHSYNEQFF.

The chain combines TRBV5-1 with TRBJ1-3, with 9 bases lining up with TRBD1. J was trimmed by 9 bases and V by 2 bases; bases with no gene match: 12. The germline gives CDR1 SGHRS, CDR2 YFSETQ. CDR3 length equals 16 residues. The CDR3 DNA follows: TGCGCCAGCAGCTTAACCGGGACAGGGTCTGCAGGCACCATATATTTT. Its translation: CASSLTGTGSAGTIYF.

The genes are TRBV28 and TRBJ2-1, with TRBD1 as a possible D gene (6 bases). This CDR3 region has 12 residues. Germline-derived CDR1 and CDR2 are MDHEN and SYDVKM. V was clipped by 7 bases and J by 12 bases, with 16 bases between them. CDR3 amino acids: CASNVGTQGQFF. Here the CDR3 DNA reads TGTGCCAGCAATGTCGGGACACAGGGGCAGTTCTTC.

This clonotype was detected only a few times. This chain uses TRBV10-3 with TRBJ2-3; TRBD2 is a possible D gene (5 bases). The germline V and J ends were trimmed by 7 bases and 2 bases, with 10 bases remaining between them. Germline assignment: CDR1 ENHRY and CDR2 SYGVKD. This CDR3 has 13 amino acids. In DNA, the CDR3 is TGTGCCATCAAGCTCGGGGACACAGATACGCAGTATTTT. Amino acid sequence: CAIKLGDTDTQYF.

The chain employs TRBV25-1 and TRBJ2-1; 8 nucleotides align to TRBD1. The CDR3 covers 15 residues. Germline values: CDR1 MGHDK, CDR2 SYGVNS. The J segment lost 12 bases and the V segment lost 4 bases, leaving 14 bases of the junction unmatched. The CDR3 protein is CASSGFPGQDVGQFF. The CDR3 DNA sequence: TGTGCCAGCAGTGGCTTCCCGGGACAGGATGTGGGGCAGTTCTTC.

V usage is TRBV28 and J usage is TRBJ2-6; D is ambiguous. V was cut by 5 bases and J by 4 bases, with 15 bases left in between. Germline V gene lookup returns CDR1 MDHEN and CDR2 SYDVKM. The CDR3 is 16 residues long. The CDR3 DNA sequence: TGTGCCAGCAGTCCCGACGTTGTGGCCGGGGCCAACGTCCTGACTTTC. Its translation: CASSPDVVAGANVLTF.

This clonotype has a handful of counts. CDR3 region: CASSLVSASGVYNEQFF. Here the CDR3 DNA reads TGTGCCAGCAGCTTAGTATCAGCTAGCGGGGTCTACAATGAGCAGTTCTTC. The chain links TRBV7-2 to TRBJ2-1; 9 nucleotides line up with TRBD2. CDR3 length: 17 residues. From germline, CDR1 is SGHTA and CDR2 FQGNSA. The V segment lost 1 base and the J segment 3 bases; nucleotides outside the gene matches: 7.

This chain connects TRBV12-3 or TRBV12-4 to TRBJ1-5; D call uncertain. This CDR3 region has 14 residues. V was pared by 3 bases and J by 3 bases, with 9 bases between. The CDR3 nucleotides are TGTGCCAGCAGTTTTGGAAGACTCAATCAGCCCCAGCATTTT. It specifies CASSFGRLNQPQHF.

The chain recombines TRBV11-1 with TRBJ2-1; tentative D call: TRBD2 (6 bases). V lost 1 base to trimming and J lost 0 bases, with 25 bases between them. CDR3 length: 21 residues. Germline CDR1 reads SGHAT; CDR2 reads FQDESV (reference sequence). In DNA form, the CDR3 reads TGTGCCAGCAGCTTAGAATTGGGGAGGATGGGCCGTACCAGCTCCTACAATGAGCAGTTCTTC. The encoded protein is CASSLELGRMGRTSSYNEQFF.

The DNA of the CDR3 is TGTGCCAGCAGTGGGGCCACAGTCTCTGGAAACACCATATATTTT. This encodes CASSGATVSGNTIYF. This chain connects TRBV2 to TRBJ1-3; D remains ambiguous. Germline loops: CDR1 SNHLY, CDR2 FYNNEI. CDR3 length: 15 residues. V lost 4 bases to trimming and J lost 0 bases, with 10 bases between them.

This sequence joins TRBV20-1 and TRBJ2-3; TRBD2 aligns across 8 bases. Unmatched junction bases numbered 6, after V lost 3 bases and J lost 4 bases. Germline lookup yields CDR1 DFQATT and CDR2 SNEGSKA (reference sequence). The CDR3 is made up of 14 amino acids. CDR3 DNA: TGCAGTGCTAGCGGGAGGGGTCTCTCAGATACGCAGTATTTT. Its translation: CSASGRGLSDTQYF.

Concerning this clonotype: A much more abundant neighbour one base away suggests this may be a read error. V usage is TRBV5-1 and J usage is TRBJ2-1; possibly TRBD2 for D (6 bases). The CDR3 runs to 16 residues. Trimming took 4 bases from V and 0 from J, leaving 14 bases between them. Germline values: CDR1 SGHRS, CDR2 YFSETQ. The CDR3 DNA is TGCGCCAGCAGCCCCGTGGACGGGAGCTCCTACAATGAGCAGTTCTTC. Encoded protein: CASSPVDGSSYNEQFF.

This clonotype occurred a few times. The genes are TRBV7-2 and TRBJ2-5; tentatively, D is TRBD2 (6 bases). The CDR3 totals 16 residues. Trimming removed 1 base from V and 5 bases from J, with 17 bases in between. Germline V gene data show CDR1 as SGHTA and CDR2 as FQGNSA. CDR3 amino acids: CASSLGGLSGGETQYF. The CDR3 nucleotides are TGTGCCAGCAGCTTAGGGGGGTTGAGTGGAGGGGAGACCCAGTACTTC.

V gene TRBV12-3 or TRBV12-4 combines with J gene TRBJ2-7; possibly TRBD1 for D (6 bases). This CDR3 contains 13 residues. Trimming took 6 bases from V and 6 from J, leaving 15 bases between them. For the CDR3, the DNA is TGTGCCAGCAGCCAGTTGACAGGAACCGAGCAGTACTTC. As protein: CASSQLTGTEQYF.

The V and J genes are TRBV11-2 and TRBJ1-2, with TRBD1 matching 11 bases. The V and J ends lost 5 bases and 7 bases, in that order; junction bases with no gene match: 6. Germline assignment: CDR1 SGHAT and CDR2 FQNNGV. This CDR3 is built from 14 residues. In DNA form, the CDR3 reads TGTGCCAGCAGCCATGGACAGGGGGCGACTGGCTACACCTTC. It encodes CASSHGQGATGYTF. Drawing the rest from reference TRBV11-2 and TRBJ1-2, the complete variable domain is EAGVAQSPRYKIIEKRQSVAFWCNPISGHATLYWYQQILGQGPKLLIQFQNNGVVDDSQLPKDRFSAERLKGVDSTLKIQPAKLEDSAVYLCASSHGQGATGYTFGSGTRLTVV.

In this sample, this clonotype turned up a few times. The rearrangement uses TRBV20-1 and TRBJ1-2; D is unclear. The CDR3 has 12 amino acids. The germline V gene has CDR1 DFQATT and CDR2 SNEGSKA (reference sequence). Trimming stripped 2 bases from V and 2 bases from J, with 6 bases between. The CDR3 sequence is CSARPNNYGYTF. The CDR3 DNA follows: TGCAGTGCTAGACCGAACAACTATGGCTACACCTTC.

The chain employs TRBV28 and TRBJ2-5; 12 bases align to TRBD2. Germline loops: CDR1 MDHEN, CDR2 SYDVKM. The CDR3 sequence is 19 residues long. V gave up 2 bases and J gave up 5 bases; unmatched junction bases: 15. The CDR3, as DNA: TGTGCCAGCAGTTTAGCGGGGGGGACTAGCGGGTCCCCGCCCGAGACCCAGTACTTC. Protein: CASSLAGGTSGSPPETQYF.

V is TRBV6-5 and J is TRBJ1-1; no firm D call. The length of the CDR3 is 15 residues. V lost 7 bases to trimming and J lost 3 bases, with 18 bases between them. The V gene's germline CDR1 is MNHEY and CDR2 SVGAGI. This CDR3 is CASTSSNPRDTEAFF. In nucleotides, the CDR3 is TGTGCCAGCACGTCCAGTAACCCGAGGGACACTGAAGCTTTCTTT.

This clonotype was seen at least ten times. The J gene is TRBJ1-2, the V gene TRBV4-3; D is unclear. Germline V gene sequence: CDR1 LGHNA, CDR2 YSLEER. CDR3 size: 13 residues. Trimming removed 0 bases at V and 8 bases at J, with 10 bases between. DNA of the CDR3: TGCGCCAGCAGCCAAGAGAGGCCGGGAGGCTACACCTTC. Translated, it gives CASSQERPGGYTF.

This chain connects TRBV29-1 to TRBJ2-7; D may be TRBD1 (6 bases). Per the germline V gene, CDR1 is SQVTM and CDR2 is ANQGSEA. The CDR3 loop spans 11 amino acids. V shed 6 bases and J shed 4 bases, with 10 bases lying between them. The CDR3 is CSVGQFYEQYF. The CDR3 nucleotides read TGCAGCGTCGGACAGTTTTACGAGCAGTACTTC.